A selection of T cell receptor beta chains follows, all from one sample in a study of shared clonotypes between healthy human individuals. Here immunoSEQ multiplex PCR was the method, and the copy in TCRdb shows in-frame clones only, minus some. The repertoire has about 2,500,000 clones, over 85% of them found once; the top ten carry 0.13% to 0.15%. The specimen was naive CD4+ T cells sorted from blood. The receptors derive from a young man in good health. The CDR3 runs from the conserved cysteine through the conserved F or W. A D gene is named only where the DNA matches it firmly. A row's size may be missing; if present it is once, few, many or a size class.

j_call clone_size v_call d_call cdr3_aa cdr3_nt
TRBJ1-6 . TRBV19 . CASSPRLGSNNSPLHF TGTGCCAGTAGTCCTAGGTTGGGCTCCAATAATTCACCCCTCCACTTT
TRBJ1-3 . TRBV4-1 . CASSQGGAPSGNTIYF TGCGCCAGCAGCCAAGGTGGGGCCCCATCAGGAAACACCATATATTTT
TRBJ2-1 few TRBV5-1 TRBD2 CASMPSGSKYNEQFF TGCGCCAGCATGCCTAGCGGGAGTAAGTACAATGAGCAGTTCTTC
TRBJ2-5 . TRBV30 TRBD1 CAWSRTRDSKETQYF TGTGCCTGGAGCCGCACCAGGGACAGCAAAGAGACCCAGTACTTC
TRBJ2-7 . TRBV7-2 TRBD2 CASSRTSGTFLSYEQYF TGTGCCAGCAGCCGAACTAGCGGGACGTTCCTCTCCTACGAGCAGTACTTC
TRBJ1-2 . TRBV28 TRBD1 CASSRTGGYGYTF TGTGCCAGCAGTAGAACAGGGGGCTATGGCTACACCTTC
TRBJ1-2 once TRBV6-5 . CASSYLSRPAGYTF TGTGCCAGCAGTTACCTGTCCAGGCCCGCGGGCTACACCTTC
TRBJ2-2 . TRBV6-4 TRBD2 CASSAGLANTGELFF TGTGCCAGCAGTGCCGGACTAGCGAACACCGGGGAGCTGTTTTTT
TRBJ2-3 . TRBV4-2 TRBD2 CASSQDRGGRDTQYF TGTGCCAGCAGCCAAGATCGGGGGGGCCGAGATACGCAGTATTTT
TRBJ2-1 . TRBV5-1 TRBD2 CASSLGLAGQQFF TGCGCCAGCAGCTTGGGACTAGCGGGACAGCAGTTCTTC
TRBJ2-4 . TRBV7-2 TRBD1 CASSLEAGGVHIQYF TGTGCCAGCAGCTTAGAGGCAGGGGGCGTACACATTCAGTACTTC
TRBJ2-5 . TRBV9 . CASSVVLGSETQYF TGTGCCAGCAGCGTAGTTCTGGGATCAGAGACCCAGTACTTC
TRBJ2-3 once TRBV5-1 . CASSLGDFSTDTQYF TGCGCCAGCAGCTTGGGGGACTTTAGCACAGATACGCAGTATTTT
TRBJ1-4 . TRBV15 TRBD1 CATSSPGQGFEKLFF TGTGCCACCAGCTCCCCGGGACAGGGGTTTGAAAAACTGTTTTTT
TRBJ2-2 . TRBV7-9 . CASSTSTGELFF TGTGCCAGCAGCACCAGCACCGGGGAGCTGTTTTTT
TRBJ1-1 . TRBV19 . CASSKRENTEAFF TGTGCCAGTAGTAAGAGGGAGAACACTGAAGCTTTCTTT
TRBJ2-2 . TRBV23-1 . CASRIDPTRTAMIANTGELFF TGCGCCAGCAGGATAGATCCTACTAGGACAGCCATGATCGCGAACACCGGGGAGCTGTTTTTT
TRBJ1-1 few TRBV10-3 . CAISEEGSEAFF TGTGCCATCAGTGAGGAGGGGTCTGAAGCTTTCTTT
TRBJ1-2 few TRBV2 TRBD1 CASAGQGNF TGTGCCAGCGCCGGACAGGGGAATTTC
TRBJ1-2 . TRBV9 TRBD1 CASSAGQVNYGYTF TGTGCCAGCAGCGCCGGACAGGTTAACTATGGCTACACCTTC
TRBJ1-1 few TRBV28 . CATDLTGLNTEAFF TGTGCCACCGACCTTACAGGGTTGAACACTGAAGCTTTCTTT
TRBJ2-3 . TRBV5-1 . CASSTGGADTQYF TGCGCCAGCAGCACCGGGGGTGCAGATACGCAGTATTTT
TRBJ2-7 . TRBV28 TRBD1 CASRGQVYEQYF TGTGCCAGCCGGGGACAGGTCTACGAGCAGTACTTC
TRBJ2-6 . TRBV5-1 TRBD2 CASSLGPGKREKVGANVLTF TGCGCCAGCAGCTTGGGTCCGGGCAAGCGGGAGAAAGTTGGGGCCAACGTCCTGACTTTC
TRBJ2-3 . TRBV7-9 TRBD2 CASSRTLAGFGDTQYF TGTGCCAGCAGCAGGACACTAGCGGGTTTTGGAGATACGCAGTATTTT
TRBJ1-3 . TRBV6-6 . CASSYSAAGAGNTIYF TGTGCCAGCAGTTACTCAGCAGCGGGGGCAGGAAACACCATATATTTT
TRBJ1-5 . TRBV6-6 TRBD1 CASSKDRAQPQHF TGTGCCAGCAGCAAAGACAGGGCACAGCCCCAGCATTTT
TRBJ1-2 . TRBV6-6 TRBD1 CASSRTGVNYGYTF TGTGCCAGCAGTCGTACAGGGGTCAACTATGGCTACACCTTC
TRBJ2-5 . TRBV28 . CASSFGSLPSSETQYF TGTGCCAGCAGTTTTGGCTCGCTGCCCAGTAGTGAGACCCAGTACTTC
TRBJ2-3 . TRBV10-2 TRBD2 CASSESVAGAKDTQYF TGCGCCAGCAGTGAGTCGGTAGCGGGGGCGAAAGATACGCAGTATTTT
TRBJ2-1 . TRBV7-7 TRBD2 CASSFRVGLTSCEQFF TGTGCTAGCAGTTTTAGGGTCGGGTTGACTAGCTGTGAGCAGTTCTTC
TRBJ2-2 . TRBV18 . CASSQITGELFF TGTGCCAGCTCACAAATTACCGGGGAGCTGTTTTTT
TRBJ2-5 . TRBV28 . CASSLSERGPERETQYF TGTGCCAGCAGTTTAAGTGAGAGAGGCCCTGAGAGAGAGACCCAGTACTTC
TRBJ2-6 . TRBV7-2 . CASSRGLYGANVLTF TGTGCCAGCAGCCGAGGGCTTTACGGGGCCAACGTCCTGACTTTC
TRBJ1-1 once TRBV6-6 . CASSSDMNTEAFF TGTGCCAGCAGTTCCGACATGAACACTGAAGCTTTCTTT
TRBJ2-2 few TRBV9 . CASSVVENTGELFF TGTGCCAGCAGCGTAGTTGAGAACACCGGGGAGCTGTTTTTT
TRBJ1-2 . TRBV5-8 . CASSLLDGYTF TGTGCCAGCAGCTTGCTGGATGGCTACACCTTC
TRBJ1-1 few TRBV30 . CARTRANTEAFF TGTGCCCGAACCCGGGCTAACACTGAAGCTTTCTTT
TRBJ2-2 once TRBV6-5 TRBD1 CASSKQGAGGELFF TGTGCCAGCAGTAAACAGGGGGCCGGCGGGGAGCTGTTTTTT
TRBJ2-1 . TRBV6-5 TRBD2 CASSYVSGRDNNEQFF TGTGCCAGCAGTTACGTTTCCGGGAGGGATAACAATGAGCAGTTCTTC
TRBJ2-1 . TRBV5-4 TRBD2 CASSSPGLAEYNEQFF TGTGCCAGCAGTTCCCCGGGACTAGCGGAGTACAATGAGCAGTTCTTC
TRBJ2-7 once TRBV5-1 . CASSFNINDPGFRSYEQYF TGCGCCAGCAGCTTTAACATTAACGATCCCGGGTTCCGCTCCTACGAGCAGTACTTC
TRBJ2-1 . TRBV5-4 . CASSLGKERYNEQFF TGTGCCAGCAGCTTGGGAAAAGAGAGATACAATGAGCAGTTCTTC
TRBJ2-5 . TRBV4-2 . CASSQRLQETQYF TGTGCCAGCAGCCAAAGACTACAAGAGACCCAGTACTTC
TRBJ2-2 . TRBV18 TRBD1 CASSEYRQGASGELFF TGTGCCAGCTCCGAATACCGACAGGGGGCGTCCGGGGAGCTGTTTTTT
TRBJ2-5 . TRBV5-4 TRBD2 CASSLALAGGMETQYF TGTGCCAGCAGCTTGGCGCTAGCGGGTGGTATGGAGACCCAGTACTTC
TRBJ2-7 . TRBV6-5 TRBD2 CASQPRGSGSEQYF TGTGCCAGCCAACCCCGGGGTAGCGGGAGCGAGCAGTACTTC
TRBJ2-2 . TRBV5-1 TRBD1 CASSSDRGRELFF TGCGCCAGCAGCTCTGACAGGGGCAGGGAGCTGTTTTTT
TRBJ2-7 . TRBV7-9 . CASSSSTETYEQYF TGTGCCAGCAGCTCTTCGACAGAGACCTACGAGCAGTACTTC
TRBJ1-3 . TRBV4-1 TRBD1 CASSQTGGSGNTIYF TGCGCCAGCAGCCAGACAGGGGGCTCTGGAAACACCATATATTTT
TRBJ1-1 . TRBV11-2 . CASSIEPRVKNTEAFF TGTGCCAGCAGCATCGAACCGCGGGTTAAAAACACTGAAGCTTTCTTT